This TCR beta chain was captured in a study of T cell changes during pregnancy in multiple sclerosis. Points on this clone: Other nucleotide sequences from this sample produce the same CDR3.

Profiled with immunoSEQ multiplex PCR; TCRdb holds only in-frame clones, not every one. The top ten hold around 2.5% of the sample, which has about 96,000 clones, approximately 92% seen once. Germline CDR1 is SGHRS and CDR2 is YFSETQ. The CDR3 runs to 14 residues. Trimming took off 0 bases at V and 5 bases at J, with 11 bases between the two ends. This TCR derives from a female donor with multiple sclerosis, enrolled in a pregnancy study. Sequenced here: peripheral blood, sampled in the first trimester of pregnancy. The chain uses TRBV5-1 and TRBJ1-1; D gene uncertain. This chain's CDR3 is CASSLAGGSTEAFF. CDR3 nucleotide sequence: TGCGCCAGCAGCTTGGCCGGAGGATCTACTGAAGCTTTCTTT.